The 27 T cell receptor beta chains below were found in one sample sequenced in a study of T-cell reconstitution after alpha-beta-depleted transplantation in children. Preparation of the TCRbeta library involved a method that used unique molecular identifiers. Via MiXCR, TCRdb re-called the PCR reads, giving one row per CDR3 protein. The sample lists over 90,000 distinct CDR3 sequences, approximately 8% occurring once. The starting material was PBMCs, obtained before TCRalphabeta/CD19-depleted stem cell transplant. These receptors were taken from a boy between 2 and 15 years old with acute lymphoblastic leukemia, due to receive a stem cell transplant.

This clonotype was counted at least ten times. V gene TRBV12-3 or TRBV12-4 combines with J gene TRBJ2-6, with D hard to call. The V end was cut by 3 bases, the J end by 4 bases, with 10 bases between. The length of the CDR3 is 15 residues. Here the CDR3 DNA reads TGTGCCAGCAGTTTCATCGACACCGGGGCCAACGTCCTGACTTTC. Translating it yields CASSFIDTGANVLTF.

This clonotype was seen ten or more times. This chain links TRBV6-5 with TRBJ1-6; tentative D call: TRBD1 (6 bases). This CDR3 is 15 amino acids long. Trimming cost V 6 bases and J 7 bases, with 16 bases left between them. Germline V CDR1 and CDR2: MNHEY, SVGAGI. CDR3 sequence reads: CASSAAGTRNSPLHF. The CDR3 coding sequence is TGTGCCAGCAGCGCGGCCGGGACACGGAATTCACCCCTCCACTTT.

A few counts support this clonotype. The V and J genes are TRBV29-1 and TRBJ2-3, with 14 bases matching TRBD2. CDR1 is SQVTM, CDR2 ANQGSEA, per germline. V lost 5 bases, J lost 2 bases, and 3 bases stayed unmatched. The CDR3 is 15 residues long. CDR3 amino acids: CSVRTSGGSTDTQYF. The CDR3 DNA reads as TGCAGCGTTAGGACTAGCGGGGGGTCCACAGATACGCAGTATTTT.

This clonotype came up a few times. CDR3 amino acids: CASSLTASNQPQHF. CDR3 DNA: TGTGCCAGCAGCTTAACAGCTAGCAATCAGCCCCAGCATTTT. The genes are TRBV7-2 and TRBJ1-5; D not resolved. This CDR3 is built from 14 residues. Deletions cut 2 bases from V and 0 bases from J, with 5 bases between. Germline-derived CDR1 and CDR2 are SGHTA and FQGNSA. Full variable domain (remainder filled in from reference TRBV7-2 and TRBJ1-5): GAGVSQSPSNKVTEKGKDVELRCDPISGHTALYWYRQSLGQGLEFLIYFQGNSAPDKSGLPSDRFSAERTGGSVSTLTIQRTQQEDSAVYLCASSLTASNQPQHFGDGTRLSIL.

This clonotype has only a few counts. The gene calls are TRBV20-1 and TRBJ1-1; D may be TRBD1 (5 bases). With 5 bases removed from V and 1 base from J, the gap between germline ends came to 11 bases. Germline V CDR1 and CDR2: DFQATT, SNEGSKA (reference sequence). CDR3 length: 13 residues. The CDR3 spells CSAWDGRNTEAFF. The CDR3 DNA follows: TGCAGTGCTTGGGACGGAAGGAACACTGAAGCTTTCTTT.

There are a few counts of this clonotype. This chain connects TRBV3-1 to TRBJ2-5; TRBD2 aligns across 8 bases. There are 16 residues in the CDR3. Trimming cost V 1 base and J 5 bases; bases outside gene matches: 9. Germline V gene lookup returns CDR1 LGHDT and CDR2 YNNKEL (reference sequence). The CDR3 loop reads CASSQVSGGQGETQYF. CDR3 nucleotides: TGTGCCAGCAGCCAAGTGAGCGGGGGCCAGGGGGAGACCCAGTACTTC.

The J gene is TRBJ1-1, the V gene TRBV5-1; TRBD1 matches 7 bases. J lost 6 bases, V lost 1 base, and 6 bases had no gene match. The CDR3 loop spans 14 amino acids. Looked up from germline, CDR1 is SGHRS and CDR2 is YFSETQ. In DNA, the CDR3 is TGCGCCAGCAGCTTGAGACAGGGACTGGCTGAAGCTTTCTTT. It translates to CASSLRQGLAEAFF.

This clonotype has a count of ten or more. The chain uses TRBV20-1 and TRBJ2-7; TRBD2 matches 7 bases. After removal of 1 base from V and 4 bases from J, the junction contained 7 bases not matched to a gene. From germline, CDR1 is DFQATT and CDR2 SNEGSKA (reference sequence). The CDR3 totals 14 residues. The CDR3: CSARGTGGIYEQYF. The CDR3 nucleotides are TGCAGTGCTAGAGGAACGGGGGGTATTTACGAGCAGTACTTC.

This clonotype was detected ten times or more. The genes are TRBV5-1 and TRBJ1-1; 9 bases align to TRBD1. Germline V CDR1 and CDR2: SGHRS, YFSETQ. There are 15 residues in the CDR3. The V segment lost 4 bases and the J segment 5 bases; nucleotides outside the gene matches: 9. This chain's CDR3 is CASSHDRGDGTEAFF. DNA of the CDR3: TGCGCCAGCAGCCATGACAGGGGGGACGGGACTGAAGCTTTCTTT.

Comments on this clonotype: This likely comes from a read error, as the CDR3 has no conserved phenylalanine or tryptophan at its end. V usage is TRBV20-1 and J usage is TRBJ1-4; possible D gene TRBD1, 5 bases. This CDR3 comprises 15 residues. Germline V gene data show CDR1 as DFQATT and CDR2 as SNEGSKA (reference sequence). Trimming cost V 0 bases and J 8 bases, with 16 bases left between them. The DNA for the CDR3 is TGCAGTGCTAGAGATTCGACAGTCCAGGGCGAAAAACTGTTTTAT. The encoded protein is CSARDSTVQGEKLFY.

This clonotype was seen more than once but under ten times. The V and J genes are TRBV13 and TRBJ2-7; D is undetermined. Trimming left V 6 bases short and J 3 bases short, with 9 bases between. This CDR3 is built from 12 residues. Germline V gives CDR1 PRHDT, CDR2 FYEKMQ (reference sequence). For the CDR3, the DNA is TGTGCCAGCAGTCACGTCAACTACGAGCAGTACTTC. It translates to CASSHVNYEQYF.

To note about this clonotype: Germline and junction disagree at one end, which may indicate a read error. The rearrangement joins TRBV11-2 to TRBJ2-1, with 13 bases that match TRBD2. From germline, CDR1 is SGHAT and CDR2 FQNNGV. CDR3 size: 18 residues. CDR3 protein: CASSLDGTGHRLAGGVVF. The CDR3 DNA is TGTGCCAGCAGCTTAGATGGGACAGGGCATCGACTAGCGGGGGGCGTAGTCTTC.

The table lists this clonotype with many counts. The J gene is TRBJ1-1, the V gene TRBV5-1; possibly TRBD1 for D (6 bases). Trimming cost V 7 bases and J 2 bases, with 18 bases left between them. The CDR3 totals 15 residues. Germline CDR1 is SGHRS and CDR2 is YFSETQ. This CDR3 is CASLDPLQGNTEAFF. Written as DNA, the CDR3 is TGCGCCAGCCTTGACCCGCTACAGGGAAACACTGAAGCTTTCTTT.

There are many counts of this clonotype. This CDR3 is CSASEGRETGELFF. CDR3 DNA: TGCAGTGCTAGTGAGGGGCGGGAGACCGGGGAGCTGTTTTTT. This chain uses TRBV20-1 with TRBJ2-2; TRBD2 agrees at 7 bases. The CDR3 runs 14 residues. Germline CDR1 is DFQATT and CDR2 is SNEGSKA (reference sequence). Trimming at V came to 3 bases and at J to 5 bases, leaving 6 bases not matched to a gene.

V is TRBV24-1 and J is TRBJ2-2; TRBD1 aligns across 7 bases. After removal of 2 bases from V and 4 bases from J, the junction contained 9 bases not matched to a gene. The CDR3 consists of 17 residues. Germline CDR1 and CDR2: KGHDR and SFDVKD. CDR3 loop: CATSDSGLTGSTGELFF. The CDR3 DNA follows: TGTGCCACCAGTGATTCGGGTCTGACAGGGAGCACCGGGGAGCTGTTTTTT.

The sample holds a few counts of this clonotype. One end of the junction does not line up with germline, which may come from a read error. V gene TRBV2 combines with J gene TRBJ2-7; no reliable D call. CDR1 is SNHLY, CDR2 FYNNEI, per germline. CDR3 length: 16 amino acids. In nucleotides, the CDR3 is TGTGCCAGCATTGAAGGACGCAAACAATATGTTTACGAGCAGTACTTC. Its protein is CASIEGRKQYVYEQYF.

This clonotype was counted many times. The CDR3 DNA follows: TGTGCCAGCAGTGCCGACATCCTCGGGAGTGGCTACACCTTC. This codes for CASSADILGSGYTF. V is TRBV27 and J is TRBJ1-2; D is ambiguous. V lost 5 bases and J 7 bases, leaving 17 bases between the germline ends. The CDR3 contains 14 residues. CDR1 MNHEY and CDR2 SMNVEV come from the germline V gene (reference sequence).

The chain recombines TRBV20-1 with TRBJ2-7; 8 bases map to TRBD2. Germline V CDR1 and CDR2: DFQATT, SNEGSKA (reference sequence). Trimming at V came to 3 bases and at J to 3 bases, leaving 10 bases not matched to a gene. The CDR3 length is 15 residues. CDR3: CSARPAGGLFYEQYF. CDR3 sequence (DNA): TGCAGTGCTAGGCCGGCGGGGGGCCTTTTCTACGAGCAGTACTTC.

The rearrangement links TRBV7-2 to TRBJ2-7; no firm D call. The V end was cut by 5 bases, the J end by 2 bases, with 19 bases between. Germline-derived CDR1 and CDR2 are SGHTA and FQGNSA. The CDR3 totals 16 residues. This CDR3 is CASSSSYRGRTYEQYF. The DNA of the CDR3 is TGTGCCAGCAGCAGCTCATACCGAGGACGGACCTACGAGCAGTACTTC.

This clonotype was detected ten times or more. The gene calls are TRBV3-1 and TRBJ2-5; TRBD1 or TRBD2 may be the D gene (6 bases each). Trimming took 0 bases from V and 5 from J, leaving 25 bases between them. Germline lookup yields CDR1 LGHDT and CDR2 YNNKEL (reference sequence). The CDR3 is made up of 19 amino acids. The CDR3 DNA reads TGTGCCAGCAGCCAAGATCTGGGGGTCGGGGGCGCAGCTCTGGAGACCCAGTACTTC. It yields the protein CASSQDLGVGGAALETQYF.

The chain is built from TRBV7-9 and TRBJ2-7; 11 bases agree with TRBD2. The germline V gene has CDR1 SEHNR and CDR2 FQNEAQ (reference sequence). This CDR3 spans 14 amino acids. The trim removed 3 bases at V and 7 bases at J, leaving 5 bases unmatched. The CDR3 protein is CASSLLAGGNEQYF. CDR3 DNA: TGTGCCAGCAGCTTGTTAGCGGGGGGGAATGAGCAGTACTTC.

The chain combines TRBV15 with TRBJ1-6, with D hard to call. The CDR3 spans 14 residues. Germline CDR1 reads LNHNV; CDR2 reads YYDKDF (reference sequence). V gave up 0 bases and J gave up 6 bases, with 6 bases separating them. The CDR3 nucleotides are TGTGCCACCAGCAGAGAACAGATTAATTCACCCCTCCACTTT. Protein: CATSREQINSPLHF.

In this sample, this clonotype turned up many times. The rearrangement links TRBV6-5 to TRBJ1-1; D perhaps matches TRBD1 (5 bases). V was cut by 6 bases and J by 7 bases, with 15 bases left in between. The CDR3 runs to 13 residues. Germline CDR1 and CDR2: MNHEY and SVGAGI. The CDR3 nucleotides read TGTGCCAGCAGACAGACTGGGACCGATGAAGCTTTCTTT. Translated: CASRQTGTDEAFF.

This clonotype has just a few counts. The genes are TRBV10-3 and TRBJ1-5; D unclear. Trimming shortened V by 1 base and J by 1 base, and 5 bases separated the two germline ends. CDR3 length: 14 amino acids. Germline CDR1 ENHRY, CDR2 SYGVKD. The CDR3 DNA reads TGTGCCATCAGTGAGTGGCAGAGCAATCAGCCCCAGCATTTT. This gives the protein CAISEWQSNQPQHF.

V and J are TRBV20-1 and TRBJ2-5; D may be TRBD2 (6 bases). Trimming stripped 8 bases from V and 7 bases from J, with 23 bases between. The CDR3 is made up of 14 amino acids. Germline assignment: CDR1 DFQATT and CDR2 SNEGSKA (reference sequence). CDR3 sequence (DNA): TGCAGTCACTCGACTAGTTTGGGGTTGGGGACCCAGTACTTC. This sequence encodes CSHSTSLGLGTQYF.

The V call is TRBV27, the J call TRBJ2-1, with 12 bases identical to TRBD2. CDR3 length: 19 amino acids. CDR1 and CDR2 from the germline V gene are MNHEY and SMNVEV (reference sequence). With 0 bases clipped from V and 9 bases from J, the junction kept 15 bases outside the gene matches. In DNA, the CDR3 is TGTGCCAGCAGTTTATCGAGGGCTAGCGGGGGGGCTAGTGTTGGTGAGCAGTTCTTC. Protein sequence: CASSLSRASGGASVGEQFF.

In this sample, this clonotype turned up a few times. The chain joins TRBV19 to TRBJ1-1, with D perhaps matching TRBD1 (5 bases). V was cut by 2 bases and J by 1 base, with 8 bases left in between. The CDR3 has 14 amino acids. CDR1 is LNHDA and CDR2 is SQIVND in the germline V gene (reference sequence). In nucleotides, the CDR3 is TGTGCCAGTAGTATATTGACAGCGAACACTGAAGCTTTCTTT. This sequence encodes CASSILTANTEAFF.